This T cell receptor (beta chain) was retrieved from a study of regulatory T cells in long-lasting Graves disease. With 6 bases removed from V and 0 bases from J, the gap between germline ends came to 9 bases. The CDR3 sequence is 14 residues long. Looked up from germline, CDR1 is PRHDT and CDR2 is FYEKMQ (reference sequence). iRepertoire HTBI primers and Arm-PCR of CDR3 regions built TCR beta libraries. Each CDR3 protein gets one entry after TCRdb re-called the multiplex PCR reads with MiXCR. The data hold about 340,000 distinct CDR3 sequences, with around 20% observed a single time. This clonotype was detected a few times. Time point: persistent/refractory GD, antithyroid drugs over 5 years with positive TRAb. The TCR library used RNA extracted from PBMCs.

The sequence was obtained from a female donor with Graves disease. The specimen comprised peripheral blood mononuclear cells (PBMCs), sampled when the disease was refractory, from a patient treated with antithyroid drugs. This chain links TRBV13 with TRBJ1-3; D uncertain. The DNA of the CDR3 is TGTGCCAGCAGAGGTTTCTACTCTGGAAACACCATATATTTT. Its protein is CASRGFYSGNTIYF.